The rows below give T cell receptor beta chains drawn from one sample of a study of regulatory T cells in long-lasting Graves disease. TCRdb used MiXCR to reprocess the multiplex PCR reads, holding one entry per CDR3 protein. This table holds 300,000 to 400,000 distinct CDR3 sequences, approximately 15% found once. These same data were also listed under a study on T cells in Graves' hyperthyroidism and ophthalmopathy.

Source: peripheral blood mononuclear cells (PBMCs), taken at new diagnosis, from a patient treated with antithyroid drugs. Receptor source: a man aged 35 to 55 with Graves disease. Each CDR3 is given with its conserved first and last residue. D genes are given only for firm matches. Clone size is shown for a subset of rows, as once, few, many or a class of expanded clone.

abundance	d_gene	v_gene	j_gene	CDR3nt	CDR3aa
-	-	TRBV20-1	TRBJ2-4	TGCAGTGCTAGAGATCTAGCTTTCGCCAAAAACATTCAGTACTTC	CSARDLAFAKNIQYF
many	TRBD2	TRBV27	TRBJ2-3	TGTGCCAGCAGCAACCTTCGTAGCGGGGGGGACACAGATACGCAGTATTTT	CASSNLRSGGDTDTQYF
many	-	TRBV28	TRBJ2-7	TGTGCCAGCACCACGGTCTCATCCTACGAGCAGTACTTC	CASTTVSSYEQYF
many	-	TRBV14	TRBJ2-5	TGTGCCAGCAGCCAAGTCAGGGGAAAAGAGACCCAGTACTTC	CASSQVRGKETQYF
-	-	TRBV12-5	TRBJ2-1	TGTGCTAGTGGTTCTTCTCTGGGAGGTGAGCAGTTCTTC	CASGSSLGGEQFF
few	-	TRBV28	TRBJ1-2	TGTGCCAGCACCAGACTGAAGGGGGGCTATGGCTACACCTTC	CASTRLKGGYGYTF
many	-	TRBV30	TRBJ2-4	TGTGCCTTGGAAGGTTTAGCCAAAAACATTCAGTACTTC	CALEGLAKNIQYF
many	TRBD2	TRBV5-1	TRBJ2-2	TGCGCCAGCAGCCCCGGGACTAGGAACACCGGGGAGCTGTTTTTT	CASSPGTRNTGELFF
-	TRBD2	TRBV7-3	TRBJ2-1	TGTGCCAGCAGCTTAACCGGGACTAGCGGGGGTTCCTACAATGAGCAGTTCTTC	CASSLTGTSGGSYNEQFF
many	TRBD1	TRBV18	TRBJ2-7	TGTGCCAGCTCACCACCGGGGACAGACGAGCAGTACTTC	CASSPPGTDEQYF
many	-	TRBV5-1	TRBJ2-3	TGCGCCAGTCGTCTCGACAGCACAGATACGCAGTATTTT	CASRLDSTDTQYF
-	-	TRBV15	TRBJ2-2	TGTGCCACCAGCAGATGGGGGGCCGGGGAGCTGTTTTTT	CATSRWGAGELFF
many	TRBD1	TRBV20-1	TRBJ2-1	TGCAGTGCTAGAGCCCCGGGACAGGCCTACAATGAGCAGTTCTTC	CSARAPGQAYNEQFF
few	-	TRBV20-1	TRBJ1-6	TGCAGTGCTTTATTCAGGGGCGGTCGCTCACCCCTCCACTTT	CSALFRGGRSPLHF
-	-	TRBV19	TRBJ2-1	TGTGCCAGTAGTGGACTCTCCTACAATGAGCAGTTCTTC	CASSGLSYNEQFF
many	-	TRBV6-5	TRBJ1-2	TGTGCCAGCAGTTACCTCGGGTTGGAGTATGGCTACACCTTC	CASSYLGLEYGYTF
-	-	TRBV5-5	TRBJ2-5	TGTGCCAGCAGCTACATGGAGACCCAGTACTTC	CASSYMETQYF
once	TRBD1	TRBV27	TRBJ1-1	TGTGCCAGCAGTTTCCCAGGGGGCACTGAAGCTTTCTTT	CASSFPGGTEAFF
many	-	TRBV30	TRBJ1-2	TGTGCCTGGAGTTTGGGGGAAAGCCATGGCTACACCTTC	CAWSLGESHGYTF
many	-	TRBV3-2	TRBJ2-5	TGTGCCAGCAGCGAGATAAGGGTCACCCAAGAGACCCAGTACTTC	CASSEIRVTQETQYF
many	-	TRBV2	TRBJ1-5	TGTGCCAGCAGTGAAGGGCAGGAGGGCAATCAGCCCCAGCATTTT	CASSEGQEGNQPQHF
many	-	TRBV2	TRBJ1-6	TGTGCCAGAAGGACAGTTATGGATAATTCACCCCTCCACTTT	CARRTVMDNSPLHF
many	-	TRBV18	TRBJ2-1	TGTGCCAGCTCACCAAGCCTCGGGAACAATGAGCAGTTCTTC	CASSPSLGNNEQFF
few	TRBD1	TRBV7-2	TRBJ1-5	TGTGCCAGCAGCCCGGACAGGGTGAGGAACAATCAGCCCCAGCATTTT	CASSPDRVRNNQPQHF
many	TRBD1	TRBV27	TRBJ1-6	TGTGCCAGCAGTTCCGGGACAGGGCATTCACCCCTCCACTTT	CASSSGTGHSPLHF